The next 29 T cell receptor beta chains were all read from a single sample in a study of blood T cell repertoires in COVID-19. Assay: immunoSEQ multiplex PCR; the TCRdb copy retains only in-frame clones and omits some. Of about 41,000 clones in the sample, approximately 80% were seen once. The source material was peripheral blood. Every receptor here comes from a woman at least 80 years old with acute or convalescent COVID-19.

DNA of the CDR3: TGCGCCAGCAGCTTAGGTGGGGGGTCCAGGGAGCCCCAGCATTTT. This encodes CASSLGGGSREPQHF. The chain links TRBV5-1 to TRBJ1-5; maybe TRBD1 (5 bases). Looked up from germline, CDR1 is SGHRS and CDR2 is YFSETQ. The CDR3 spans 15 residues. With 2 bases removed from V and 8 bases from J, the gap between germline ends came to 17 bases.

V is TRBV9 and J is TRBJ1-2; weak D call: TRBD1 (6 bases). Per germline, CDR1 SGDLS and CDR2 YYNGEE. The V end lost 0 bases, the J end lost 7 bases, and 19 bases lay between the germline ends. The CDR3 length is 16 residues. The CDR3 DNA follows: TGTGCCAGCAGCGTAGACCCACAGGGAATCGACTTTGGCTACACCTTC. Residues: CASSVDPQGIDFGYTF.

This clone was detected only a few times. This sequence joins TRBV6-5 and TRBJ2-3; 7 positions agree with TRBD2. With V trimmed by 8 bases and J by 2 bases, 4 bases remained unmatched. The CDR3 totals 13 residues. Germline CDR1 reads MNHEY; CDR2 reads SVGAGI. The CDR3 sequence is CASREVITDTQYF. CDR3 bases: TGTGCCAGCCGGGAGGTTATCACAGATACGCAGTATTTT.

The V gene is TRBV10-3, the J gene TRBJ2-7; the D is unclear. Trimming took off 6 bases at V and 4 bases at J, with 10 bases between the two ends. The CDR3 runs to 12 residues. Per germline, CDR1 ENHRY and CDR2 SYGVKD. This chain's CDR3 is CAISVDGYEQYF. The CDR3 DNA reads as TGTGCCATCAGCGTTGACGGGTACGAGCAGTACTTC.

V is TRBV28 and J is TRBJ1-5; D gene ambiguous. CDR3 length: 13 amino acids. V lost 6 bases and J 9 bases, leaving 15 bases between the germline ends. The germline V gene encodes CDR1 MDHEN and CDR2 SYDVKM. CDR3 bases: TGTGCCAGCAGCCTTCCCCCTCGGGGGCCCCAGCATTTT. Translated, it gives CASSLPPRGPQHF.

The chain links TRBV7-2 to TRBJ2-7, with D uncertain. Germline-derived CDR1 and CDR2 are SGHTA and FQGNSA. Trimming left V 4 bases short and J 10 bases short, with 20 bases between. CDR3 length: 14 residues. The CDR3 DNA is TGTGCCAGCAGCTCCGACTCGGCTACGAGCCTACAGTACTTC. Translating gives CASSSDSATSLQYF.

This clone was counted once. V usage is TRBV7-9 and J usage is TRBJ2-1; TRBD2 matches 13 bases. Germline trimming cut 5 bases from V and 5 bases from J; bases unmatched to any gene: 3. The CDR3 runs to 15 residues. From germline, CDR1 is SEHNR and CDR2 FQNEAQ (reference sequence). The CDR3 region is CASSPGLAGDNEQFF. CDR3 DNA sequence: TGTGCCAGCAGCCCAGGACTAGCGGGGGACAATGAGCAGTTCTTC.

The rearrangement uses TRBV6-5 and TRBJ1-2; D unclear. V lost 8 bases and J lost 8, with 9 bases in between. The germline gives CDR1 MNHEY, CDR2 SVGAGI. This CDR3 spans 10 amino acids. The DNA for the CDR3 is TGTGCCAGCTCTATCGAAGGCTACACCTTC. It is translated as CASSIEGYTF.

This clone is a singleton in its sample. The chain couples TRBV5-1 to TRBJ2-5, with TRBD2 matching 12 bases. Per germline, CDR1 SGHRS and CDR2 YFSETQ. With V trimmed by 2 bases and J by 2 bases, 1 base remained unmatched. This CDR3 spans 15 amino acids. CDR3 nucleotides: TGCGCCAGCAGCTTTGGACTAGCGGGGCAAGAGACCCAGTACTTC. Translating it yields CASSFGLAGQETQYF.

The rearrangement links TRBV15 to TRBJ1-5; maybe TRBD1 (6 bases). The CDR3 has 15 amino acids. Germline CDR1 is LNHNV and CDR2 is YYDKDF (reference sequence). V lost 5 bases and J 11 bases, leaving 22 bases between the germline ends. DNA of the CDR3: TGTGCCACCAGCCTAGAATCAGGGGAGGGGAGGGCCCAGCATTTT. This sequence encodes CATSLESGEGRAQHF.

This clone was counted a few times. This chain joins TRBV7-6 and TRBJ2-5; 7 bases fit TRBD2. Germline trimming cut 4 bases from V and 1 base from J; bases unmatched to any gene: 0. This CDR3 is 13 amino acids long. Germline V gene sequence: CDR1 SGHVS, CDR2 FNYEAQ. The CDR3 is CASSWTSQETQYF. CDR3 coding DNA: TGTGCCAGCAGCTGGACTAGCCAAGAGACCCAGTACTTC.

This rearrangement joins TRBV11-3 to TRBJ2-1; 7 nucleotides line up with TRBD2. Germline CDR1 and CDR2: SGHNT and YENEEA. Trimming removed 5 bases from V and 0 bases from J; junction bases left unmatched: 4. This CDR3 is built from 15 residues. CDR3 in amino acids: CASSPSGASYNEQFF. The DNA of the CDR3 is TGTGCCAGCAGCCCGAGCGGGGCCTCCTACAATGAGCAGTTCTTC.

The chain has TRBV6-5 and TRBJ1-2; D unclear. The length of the CDR3 is 14 residues. V was pared by 2 bases and J by 2 bases, with 9 bases between. Germline CDR1 is MNHEY and CDR2 is SVGAGI. The CDR3 nucleotides read TGTGCCAGCAGTTACAACGGGGAGAACTATGGCTACACCTTC. Translated, it gives CASSYNGENYGYTF.

The chain joins TRBV30 to TRBJ1-6; D perhaps matches TRBD1 (5 bases). Germline V CDR1 and CDR2: GTSNPN, SVGIG (reference sequence). The CDR3 spans 13 residues. Trimming cost V 2 bases and J 6 bases, with 8 bases left between them. The CDR3 nucleotides are TGTGCCTGGAGTCAGGGTACTAATTCACCCCTCCACTTT. Translating gives CAWSQGTNSPLHF. Full variable domain (outside the CDR3, taken from reference TRBV30 and TRBJ1-6): SQTIHQWPATLVQPVGSPLSLECTVEGTSNPNLYWYRQAAGRGLQLLFYSVGIGQISSEVPQNLSASRPQDRQFILSSKKLLLSDSGFYLCAWSQGTNSPLHFGNGTRLTVT.

The CDR3 DNA sequence: TGTGCCAGCAGTTGGCAGCGGGGGCCTTCCACATACAATGAGCAGTTCTTC. Its translation is CASSWQRGPSTYNEQFF. J is TRBJ2-1 and V is TRBV2; 8 bases line up with TRBD2. CDR3 length: 17 amino acids. Germline V gives CDR1 SNHLY, CDR2 FYNNEI. V lost 5 bases and J lost 4; bases outside the gene matches: 13.

V and J are TRBV3-1 (or the pseudogene TRBV3-2) and TRBJ2-3, with 8 bases identical to TRBD1. The CDR3 totals 16 residues. V lost 4 bases to trimming and J lost 2 bases; unmatched junction nucleotides: 8. Per germline, CDR1 LGHDT and CDR2 YNNKEL (reference sequence). The CDR3, as DNA: TGTGCCAGCAGCCCCCGGGGCAGGGGGCCCACAGATACGCAGTATTTT. This sequence encodes CASSPRGRGPTDTQYF.

This clone showed up many times. The chain recombines TRBV19 with TRBJ1-5; 10 nucleotides line up with TRBD1. The CDR3 runs to 15 residues. CDR1 and CDR2 (germline): LNHDA, SQIVND (reference sequence). The junction had 4 bases not matched to a gene; V was cut back by 5 bases and J by 3 bases. CDR3 nucleotides: TGTGCCAGTAGTTCCGGGACAGGGGACAATCAGCCCCAGCATTTT. Its translation: CASSSGTGDNQPQHF. The full variable domain, in which reference TRBV19 and TRBJ1-5 provide the parts outside the CDR3, is DGGITQSPKYLFRKEGQNVTLSCEQNLNHDAMYWYRQDPGQGLRLIYYSQIVNDFQKGDIAEGYSVSREKKESFPLTVTSAQKNPTAFYLCASSSGTGDNQPQHFGDGTRLSIL.

The J gene is TRBJ1-2, the V gene TRBV30; no firm D call. Germline V gives CDR1 GTSNPN, CDR2 SVGIG (reference sequence). This CDR3 contains 11 residues. Trimming removed 2 bases at V and 7 bases at J, with 8 bases between. Here the CDR3 reads CAWSPGLGYTF. The CDR3 bases are TGTGCCTGGAGTCCAGGACTTGGCTACACCTTC.

About this clone: The same CDR3 arises from other DNA sequences in this sample as well. The V gene is TRBV18, the J gene TRBJ1-2; 7 positions match TRBD1. CDR1 KGHSH and CDR2 LQKENI come from the germline V gene. V was clipped by 3 bases and J by 2 bases; unmatched bases: 3. CDR3 length equals 14 residues. The CDR3 protein is CASSPQGENYGYTF. The CDR3 DNA reads TGTGCCAGCTCACCCCAGGGGGAAAACTATGGCTACACCTTC.

This chain uses TRBV6-5 with TRBJ1-1; no firm D call. The CDR3 is made up of 12 amino acids. The ends were cut back, 8 bases at V and 5 bases at J, with 12 bases in the middle. The germline V gene encodes CDR1 MNHEY and CDR2 SVGAGI. The CDR3 here is CASGGVMTEAFF. The CDR3 DNA follows: TGTGCCAGCGGCGGGGTCATGACTGAAGCTTTCTTT.

This clone showed up just once. V gene TRBV19 combines with J gene TRBJ2-1; the D gene is possibly TRBD2 (5 bases). This CDR3 is 15 amino acids long. The germline V gene has CDR1 LNHDA and CDR2 SQIVND (reference sequence). V was shortened by 0 bases and J by 0 bases, with 6 bases between the two germline ends. The CDR3 reads CASSIEGSSYNEQFF. The CDR3, as DNA: TGTGCCAGTAGTATAGAGGGGAGCTCCTACAATGAGCAGTTCTTC. The full variable domain, completed using reference TRBV19 and TRBJ2-1, is DGGITQSPKYLFRKEGQNVTLSCEQNLNHDAMYWYRQDPGQGLRLIYYSQIVNDFQKGDIAEGYSVSREKKESFPLTVTSAQKNPTAFYLCASSIEGSSYNEQFFGPGTRLTVL.

This clone was seen a few times. This chain uses TRBV7-2 with TRBJ2-2, with unresolved D. Germline V gene lookup returns CDR1 SGHTA and CDR2 FQGNSA. There are 12 residues in the CDR3. V shed 0 bases and J shed 7 bases, with 3 bases lying between them. The CDR3: CASSLAHGELFF. CDR3 coding DNA: TGTGCCAGCAGCTTAGCTCACGGGGAGCTGTTTTTT.

The chain couples TRBV7-2 to TRBJ1-2; possible D gene TRBD1, 6 bases. The CDR3 covers 15 residues. CDR1 is SGHTA, CDR2 FQGNSA, per germline. V dropped 5 bases and J dropped 6 bases, with 19 bases sitting between them. CDR3 bases: TGTGCCAGCAGCCCCCACCCCCCAGGGGCGGATGGCTACACCTTC. Protein sequence: CASSPHPPGADGYTF.

This clone occurred once. The chain has TRBV6-5 and TRBJ1-5; D remains unclear. The CDR3 runs to 13 residues. Trimming cost V 6 bases and J 3 bases, with 9 bases left between them. Germline values: CDR1 MNHEY, CDR2 SVGAGI. CDR3 sequence (DNA): TGTGCCAGCAGCCGGGATTACAATCAGCCCCAGCATTTT. Translated, it gives CASSRDYNQPQHF.

The chain is built from TRBV19 and TRBJ1-5, with D perhaps TRBD1 (5 bases). The V end lost 5 bases, the J end lost 9 bases, and 14 bases lay between the germline ends. Germline assignment: CDR1 LNHDA and CDR2 SQIVND (reference sequence). The CDR3 runs to 13 residues. The CDR3 loop reads CASSSGREGPQHF. The CDR3 DNA is TGTGCCAGTAGTTCGGGACGGGAGGGGCCCCAGCATTTT.

A single count supports this clone. The chain is built from TRBV28 and TRBJ1-2; TRBD1 matches 7 bases. The CDR3 runs 15 residues. V lost 5 bases, J lost 8 bases, and 14 bases stayed unmatched. CDR1 MDHEN and CDR2 SYDVKM come from the germline V gene. The CDR3 nucleotides read TGTGCCAGCAGTGCACCGGACAGGTCGTCGAGGGGCTACACCTTC. Translated, it gives CASSAPDRSSRGYTF.

The V and J genes are TRBV5-1 and TRBJ2-2; 8 nucleotides line up with TRBD2. Germline V CDR1 and CDR2: SGHRS, YFSETQ. The CDR3 covers 17 residues. V trimming: 0 bases; J trimming: 7 bases; junction bases outside the gene matches: 11. The chain's CDR3 is CASSLEGAGLALGELFF. The CDR3 DNA reads TGCGCCAGCAGCTTGGAGGGCGCAGGACTAGCTCTCGGGGAGCTGTTTTTT.

This clone was seen only a few times. CDR3 in amino acids: CASTEAPILTTNEKLFF. CDR3 DNA: TGTGCCAGCACGGAGGCCCCGATTTTAACAACTAATGAAAAACTGTTTTTT. The genes are TRBV2 and TRBJ1-4; no reliable D call. Trimming shortened V by 7 bases and J by 0 bases, and 18 bases separated the two germline ends. Germline-derived CDR1 and CDR2 are SNHLY and FYNNEI. The CDR3 spans 17 residues.

The rearrangement links TRBV30 to TRBJ2-1; perhaps TRBD1 as D (6 bases). The germline V gene has CDR1 GTSNPN and CDR2 SVGIG (reference sequence). This CDR3 comprises 16 residues. V was pared by 0 bases and J by 9 bases, with 21 bases between. In nucleotides, the CDR3 is TGTGCCTGGAGTGTTCGCACGTCGAAACAAGGGGGTGAGCAGTTCTTC. Translating gives CAWSVRTSKQGGEQFF.